The text below deals with one TCR beta chain. The data originate from a study of T cell changes during pregnancy in multiple sclerosis. V lost 5 bases, J lost 5 bases, and 12 bases stayed unmatched. CDR3 size: 17 residues. Germline V gene sequence: CDR1 MDHEN, CDR2 SYDVKM. Clones were sequenced by immunoSEQ multiplex PCR, and TCRdb holds only the in-frame ones, with some missing. The table lists approximately 9,000 clones, 75% to 85% of them singletons. The material sequenced was CD8+ T cells from peripheral blood mononuclear cells, taken in the third trimester of pregnancy. This clonotype was obtained from a female donor in good health, enrolled as a control in a pregnancy study. The chain recombines TRBV28 with TRBJ2-5; 12 nucleotides line up with TRBD1. The CDR3 bases are TGTGCCAGCAGTCCGGTCCCGGGACAGGGGGCGCGGGAGACCCAGTACTTC. The encoded protein is CASSPVPGQGARETQYF.